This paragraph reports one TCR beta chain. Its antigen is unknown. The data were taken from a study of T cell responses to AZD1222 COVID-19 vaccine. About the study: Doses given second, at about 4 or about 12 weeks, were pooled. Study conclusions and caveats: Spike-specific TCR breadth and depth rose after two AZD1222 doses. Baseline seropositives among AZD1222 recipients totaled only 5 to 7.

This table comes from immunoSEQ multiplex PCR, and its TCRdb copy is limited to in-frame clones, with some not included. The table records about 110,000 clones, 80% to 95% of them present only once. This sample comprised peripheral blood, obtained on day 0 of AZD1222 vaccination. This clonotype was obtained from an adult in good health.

CDR3 protein: CASSRTGVKVETQYF. In DNA, the CDR3 is TGTGCCAGCAGTCGTACGGGGGTGAAGGTAGAGACCCAGTACTTC. The chain uses TRBV2 and TRBJ2-5, with D possibly TRBD2 on 6 matching bases. CDR3 length: 15 residues. Per the germline V gene, CDR1 is SNHLY and CDR2 is FYNNEI. V lost 5 bases, J lost 4 bases, and 17 bases lay in between.